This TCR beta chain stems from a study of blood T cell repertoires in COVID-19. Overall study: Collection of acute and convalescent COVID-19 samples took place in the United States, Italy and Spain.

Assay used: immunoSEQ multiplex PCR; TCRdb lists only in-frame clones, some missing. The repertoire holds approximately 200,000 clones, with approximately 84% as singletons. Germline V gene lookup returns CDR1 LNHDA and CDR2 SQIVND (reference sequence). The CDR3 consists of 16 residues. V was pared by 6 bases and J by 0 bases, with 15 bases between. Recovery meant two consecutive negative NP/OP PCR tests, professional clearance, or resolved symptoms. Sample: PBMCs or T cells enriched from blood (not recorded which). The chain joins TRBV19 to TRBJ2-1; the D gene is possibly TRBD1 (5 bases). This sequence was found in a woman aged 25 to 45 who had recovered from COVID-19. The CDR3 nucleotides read TGTGCCAGTAGAGGACACACCTTGGGCTCCTACAATGAGCAGTTCTTC. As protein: CASRGHTLGSYNEQFF.